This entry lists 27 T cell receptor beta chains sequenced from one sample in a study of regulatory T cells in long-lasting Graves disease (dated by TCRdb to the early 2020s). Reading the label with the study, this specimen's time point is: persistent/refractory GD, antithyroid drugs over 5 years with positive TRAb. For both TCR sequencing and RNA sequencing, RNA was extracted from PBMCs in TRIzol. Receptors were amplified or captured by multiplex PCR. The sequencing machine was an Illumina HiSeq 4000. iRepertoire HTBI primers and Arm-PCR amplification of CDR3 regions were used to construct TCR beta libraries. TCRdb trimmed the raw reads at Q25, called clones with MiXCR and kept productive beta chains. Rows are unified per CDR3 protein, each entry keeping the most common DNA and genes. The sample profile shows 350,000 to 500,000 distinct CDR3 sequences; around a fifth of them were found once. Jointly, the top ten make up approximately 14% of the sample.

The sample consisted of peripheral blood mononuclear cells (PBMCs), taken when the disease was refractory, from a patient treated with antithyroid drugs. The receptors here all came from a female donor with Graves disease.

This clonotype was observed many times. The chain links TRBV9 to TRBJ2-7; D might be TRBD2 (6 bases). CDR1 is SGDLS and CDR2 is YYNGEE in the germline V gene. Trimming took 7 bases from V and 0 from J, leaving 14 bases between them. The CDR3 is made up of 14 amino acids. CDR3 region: CASAGGSGSYEQYF. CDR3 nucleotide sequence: TGTGCCAGCGCCGGGGGTAGCGGCTCCTACGAGCAGTACTTC.

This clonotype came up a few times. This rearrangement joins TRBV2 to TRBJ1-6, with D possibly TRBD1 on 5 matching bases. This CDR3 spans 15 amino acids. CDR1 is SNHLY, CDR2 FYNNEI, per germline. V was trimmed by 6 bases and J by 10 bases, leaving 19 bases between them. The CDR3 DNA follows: TGTGCCAGCAGGCCGGGTGGGCAGGGAAGCTCACCCCTCCACTTT. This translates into CASRPGGQGSSPLHF.

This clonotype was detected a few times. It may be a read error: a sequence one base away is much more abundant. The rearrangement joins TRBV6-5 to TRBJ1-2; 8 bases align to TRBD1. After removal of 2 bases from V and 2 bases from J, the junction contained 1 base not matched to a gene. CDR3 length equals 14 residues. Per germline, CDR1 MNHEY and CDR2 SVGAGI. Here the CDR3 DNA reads TGTGCCAGCAGTTACGGGGACAGGAACTATGGCTACACCTTC. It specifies CASSYGDRNYGYTF.

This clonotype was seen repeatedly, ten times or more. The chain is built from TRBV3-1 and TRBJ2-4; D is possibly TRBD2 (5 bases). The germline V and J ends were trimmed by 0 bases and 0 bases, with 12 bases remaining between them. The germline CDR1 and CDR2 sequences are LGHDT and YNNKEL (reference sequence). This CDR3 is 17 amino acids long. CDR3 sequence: CASSQDLRAGAKNIQYF. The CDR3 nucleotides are TGTGCCAGCAGCCAAGATCTAAGGGCGGGAGCCAAAAACATTCAGTACTTC. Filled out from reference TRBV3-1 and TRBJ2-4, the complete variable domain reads DTAVSQTPKYLVTQMGNDKSIKCEQNLGHDTMYWYKQDSKKFLKIMFSYNNKELIINETVPNRFSPKSPDKAHLNLHINSLELGDSAVYFCASSQDLRAGAKNIQYFGAGTRLSVL.

Written as DNA, the CDR3 is TGTGCCAGCGGGGGAGTAGGCCGGGATCGTCACTATGGCTACACCTTC. Protein: CASGGVGRDRHYGYTF. This chain uses TRBV27 with TRBJ1-2; a possible D gene is TRBD1 (5 bases). V lost 8 bases and J lost 3, with 22 bases in between. Germline V gene data show CDR1 as MNHEY and CDR2 as SMNVEV (reference sequence). This CDR3 has 16 residues.

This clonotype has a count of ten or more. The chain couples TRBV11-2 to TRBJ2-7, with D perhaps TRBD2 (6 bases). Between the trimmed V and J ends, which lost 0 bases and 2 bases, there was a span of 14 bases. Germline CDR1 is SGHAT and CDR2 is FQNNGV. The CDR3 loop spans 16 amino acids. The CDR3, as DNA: TGTGCCAGCAGCTTAGACTATCCTAGCGCCACCTACGAGCAGTACTTC. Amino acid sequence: CASSLDYPSATYEQYF.

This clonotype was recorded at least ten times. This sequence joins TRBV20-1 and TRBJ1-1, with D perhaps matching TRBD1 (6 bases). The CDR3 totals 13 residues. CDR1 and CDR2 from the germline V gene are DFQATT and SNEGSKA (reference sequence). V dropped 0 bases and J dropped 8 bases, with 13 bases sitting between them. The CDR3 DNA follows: TGCAGTGCTAGAGAGTCAGGGGATAAGGAAGCTTTCTTT. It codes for CSARESGDKEAFF.

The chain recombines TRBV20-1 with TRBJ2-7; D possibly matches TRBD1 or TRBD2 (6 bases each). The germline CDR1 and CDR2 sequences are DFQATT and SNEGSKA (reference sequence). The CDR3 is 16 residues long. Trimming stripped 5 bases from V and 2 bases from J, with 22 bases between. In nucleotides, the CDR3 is TGCAGTGCTCGGAAACAGGGAGAACTAGCCCCCTACGAGCAGTACTTC. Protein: CSARKQGELAPYEQYF.

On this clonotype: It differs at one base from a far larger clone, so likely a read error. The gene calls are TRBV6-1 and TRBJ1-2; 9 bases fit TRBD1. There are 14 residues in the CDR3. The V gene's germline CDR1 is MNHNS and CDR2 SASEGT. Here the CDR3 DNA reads TGTACCAGCAGCCCCACGGGACAGGGAGGGGGCTACACCTTC. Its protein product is CTSSPTGQGGGYTF.

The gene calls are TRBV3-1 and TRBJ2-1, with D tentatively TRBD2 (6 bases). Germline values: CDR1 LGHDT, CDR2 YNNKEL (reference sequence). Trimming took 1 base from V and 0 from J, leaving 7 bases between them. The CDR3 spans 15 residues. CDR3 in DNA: TGTGCCAGCAGCCAAGCAGCGGGCTCCTACAATGAGCAGTTCTTC. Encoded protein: CASSQAAGSYNEQFF.

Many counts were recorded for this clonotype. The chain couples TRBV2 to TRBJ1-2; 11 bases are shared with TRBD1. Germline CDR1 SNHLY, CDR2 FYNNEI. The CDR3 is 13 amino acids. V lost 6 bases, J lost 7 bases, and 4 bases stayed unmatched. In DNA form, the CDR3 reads TGTGCCAGCAGAGCCGGGACAGGGGGTGGCTACACCTTC. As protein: CASRAGTGGGYTF.

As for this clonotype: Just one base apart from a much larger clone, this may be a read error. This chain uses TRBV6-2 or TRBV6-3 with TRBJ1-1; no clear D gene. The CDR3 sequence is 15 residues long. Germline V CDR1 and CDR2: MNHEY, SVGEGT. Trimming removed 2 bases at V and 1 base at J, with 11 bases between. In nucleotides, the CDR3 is TGTGCCAGCAGTTACACGAGCAGCCCGAACACTGAAGCTTTCTTT. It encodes CASSYTSSPNTEAFF.

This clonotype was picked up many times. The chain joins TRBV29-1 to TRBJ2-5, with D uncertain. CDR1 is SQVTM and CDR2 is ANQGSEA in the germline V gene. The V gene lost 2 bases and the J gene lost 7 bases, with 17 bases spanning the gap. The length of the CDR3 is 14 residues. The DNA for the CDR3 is TGCAGCGTTGAATCGGTGCCAGGTACCGGGACCCAGTACTTC. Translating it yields CSVESVPGTGTQYF.

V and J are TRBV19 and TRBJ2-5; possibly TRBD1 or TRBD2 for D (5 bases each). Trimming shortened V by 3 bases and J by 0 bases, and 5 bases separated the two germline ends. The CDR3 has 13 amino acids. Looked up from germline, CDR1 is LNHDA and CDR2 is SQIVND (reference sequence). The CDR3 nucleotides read TGTGCCAGTAGTATGGGACACCAAGAGACCCAGTACTTC. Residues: CASSMGHQETQYF.

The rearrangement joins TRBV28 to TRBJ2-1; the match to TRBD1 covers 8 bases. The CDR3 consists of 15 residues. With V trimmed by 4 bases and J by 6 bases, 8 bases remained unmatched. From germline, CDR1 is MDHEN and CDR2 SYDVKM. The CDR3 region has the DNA TGTGCCAGCAGTTCCCCGGGACAGGCGTCCAATGAGCAGTTCTTC. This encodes CASSSPGQASNEQFF.

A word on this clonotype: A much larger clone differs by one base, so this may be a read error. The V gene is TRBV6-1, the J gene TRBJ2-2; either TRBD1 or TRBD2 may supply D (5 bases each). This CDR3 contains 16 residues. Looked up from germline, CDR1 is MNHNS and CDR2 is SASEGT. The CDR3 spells CASSPTVLANTGELLF. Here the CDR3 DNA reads TGTGCCAGCAGTCCGACAGTCCTCGCGAACACCGGGGAGCTGCTTTTT.

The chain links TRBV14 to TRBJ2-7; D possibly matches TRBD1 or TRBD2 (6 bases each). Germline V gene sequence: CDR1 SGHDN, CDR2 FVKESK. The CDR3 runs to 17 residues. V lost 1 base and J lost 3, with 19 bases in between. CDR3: CASSQASGAPKFYEQYF. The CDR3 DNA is TGTGCCAGCAGCCAAGCCTCGGGGGCCCCAAAATTCTACGAGCAGTACTTC.

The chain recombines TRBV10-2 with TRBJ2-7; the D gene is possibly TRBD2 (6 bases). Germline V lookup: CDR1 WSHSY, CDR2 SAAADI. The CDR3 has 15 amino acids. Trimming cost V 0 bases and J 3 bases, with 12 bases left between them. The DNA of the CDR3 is TGCGCCAGCAGTGAGTCGACCGGGGGAGGCTACGAGCAGTACTTC. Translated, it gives CASSESTGGGYEQYF.

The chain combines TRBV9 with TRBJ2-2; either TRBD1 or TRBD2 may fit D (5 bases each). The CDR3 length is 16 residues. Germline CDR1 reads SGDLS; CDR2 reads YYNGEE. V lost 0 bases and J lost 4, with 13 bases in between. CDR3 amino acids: CASSVEAGAGTGELFF. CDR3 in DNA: TGTGCCAGCAGCGTAGAGGCCGGGGCGGGCACCGGGGAGCTGTTTTTT.

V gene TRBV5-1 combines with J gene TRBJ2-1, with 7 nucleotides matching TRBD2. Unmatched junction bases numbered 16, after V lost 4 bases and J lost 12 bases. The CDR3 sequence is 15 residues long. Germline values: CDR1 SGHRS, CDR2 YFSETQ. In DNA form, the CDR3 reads TGCGCCAGCAGCCCGCAGGGTGAAGCGGGATTGGGGCAGTTCTTC. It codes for CASSPQGEAGLGQFF.

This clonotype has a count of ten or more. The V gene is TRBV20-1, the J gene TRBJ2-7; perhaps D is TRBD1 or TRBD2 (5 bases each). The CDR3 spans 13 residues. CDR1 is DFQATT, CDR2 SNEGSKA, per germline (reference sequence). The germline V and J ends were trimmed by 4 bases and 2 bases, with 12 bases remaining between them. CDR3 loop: CSATRDGPYEQYF. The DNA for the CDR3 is TGCAGTGCTACCCGGGACGGACCCTACGAGCAGTACTTC.

In DNA form, the CDR3 reads TGCAGTGCTCGGGACTATGCTAGCACAGATACGCAGTATTTT. This sequence encodes CSARDYASTDTQYF. The V gene is TRBV20-1, the J gene TRBJ2-3; 7 nucleotides agree with TRBD2. The CDR3 sequence is 14 residues long. Germline CDR1 DFQATT, CDR2 SNEGSKA (reference sequence). After removal of 5 bases from V and 0 bases from J, the junction contained 5 bases not matched to a gene.

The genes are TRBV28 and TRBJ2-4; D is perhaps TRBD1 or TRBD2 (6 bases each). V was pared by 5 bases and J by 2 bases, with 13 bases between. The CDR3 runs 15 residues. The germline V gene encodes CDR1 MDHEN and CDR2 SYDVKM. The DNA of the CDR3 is TGTGCCAGCAGTCTCGGAGGGGGGACCAAAAACATTCAGTACTTC. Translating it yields CASSLGGGTKNIQYF.

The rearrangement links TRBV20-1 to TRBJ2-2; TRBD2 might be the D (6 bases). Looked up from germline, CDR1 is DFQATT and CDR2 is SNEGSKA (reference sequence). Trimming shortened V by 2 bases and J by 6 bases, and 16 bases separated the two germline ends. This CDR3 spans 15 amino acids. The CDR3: CSARSWGERAGELFF. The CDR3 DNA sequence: TGCAGTGCTAGATCCTGGGGGGAACGGGCCGGGGAGCTGTTTTTT.

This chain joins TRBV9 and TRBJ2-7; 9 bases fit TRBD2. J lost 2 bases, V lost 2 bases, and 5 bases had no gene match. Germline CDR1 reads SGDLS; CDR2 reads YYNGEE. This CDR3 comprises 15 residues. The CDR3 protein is CASSVSGSGAYEQYF. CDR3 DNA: TGTGCCAGCAGCGTTAGCGGGAGTGGGGCCTACGAGCAGTACTTC.

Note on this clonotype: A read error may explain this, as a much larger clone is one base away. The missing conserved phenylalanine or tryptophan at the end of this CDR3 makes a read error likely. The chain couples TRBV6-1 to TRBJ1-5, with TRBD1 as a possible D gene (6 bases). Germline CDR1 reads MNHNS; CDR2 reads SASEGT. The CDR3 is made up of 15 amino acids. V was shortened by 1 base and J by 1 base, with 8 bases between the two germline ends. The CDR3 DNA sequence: TGTGCCAGCAGTGAAGATACAGGGAGCAATCAGCCCCAGCATCTT. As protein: CASSEDTGSNQPQHL.

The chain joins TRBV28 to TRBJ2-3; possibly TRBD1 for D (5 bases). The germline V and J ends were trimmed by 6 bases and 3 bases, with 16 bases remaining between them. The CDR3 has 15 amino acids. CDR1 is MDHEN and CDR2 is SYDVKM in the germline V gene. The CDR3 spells CASSLPQGGTDTQYF. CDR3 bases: TGTGCCAGCAGCCTACCGCAGGGTGGAACAGATACGCAGTATTTT.